This T cell receptor beta chain derives from a study of T cell repertoires in cytomegalovirus infection. Study background: CMV infection plus the matching HLA type was flagged by public TCR beta signatures.

Each CDR3 protein is one row after TCRdb ran MiXCR on the reads. The top ten clones hold under 30% of a sample with over 150,000 distinct CDR3 sequences, 15% to 20% of them seen once. The sample holds a few counts of this clonotype. The V gene end was trimmed by 2 bases and the J gene end by 1 base; junction bases not matched to a gene: 8. The CDR3 covers 17 residues. In germline, CDR1 is SGHTA, CDR2 FQGTGA. Sequenced: CD8+ T cells from PBMCs. The rearrangement uses TRBV7-3 and TRBJ2-3; 8 nucleotides line up with TRBD1. This receptor was obtained from a human donor in good health (CMV status not recorded). Some clones in this sample may be carry-over from other donors' samples. The CDR3 reads CASSLLAGGTGTDTQYF. CDR3 in DNA: TGTGCCAGCAGCTTATTAGCAGGGGGCACCGGCACAGATACGCAGTATTTT.